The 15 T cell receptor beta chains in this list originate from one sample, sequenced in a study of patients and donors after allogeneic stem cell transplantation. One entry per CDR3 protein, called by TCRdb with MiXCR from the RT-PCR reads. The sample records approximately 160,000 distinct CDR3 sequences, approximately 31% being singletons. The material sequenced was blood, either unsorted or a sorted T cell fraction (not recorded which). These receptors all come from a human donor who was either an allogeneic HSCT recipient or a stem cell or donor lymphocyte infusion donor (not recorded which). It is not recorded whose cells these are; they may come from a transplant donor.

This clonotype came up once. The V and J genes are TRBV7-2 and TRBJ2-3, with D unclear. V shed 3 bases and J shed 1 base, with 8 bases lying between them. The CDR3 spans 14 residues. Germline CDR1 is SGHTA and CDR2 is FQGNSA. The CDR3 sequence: CASSFEYRTDTQYF. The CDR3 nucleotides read TGTGCCAGCAGCTTCGAGTACCGCACAGATACGCAGTATTTT. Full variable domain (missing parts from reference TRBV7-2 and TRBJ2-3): GAGVSQSPSNKVTEKGKDVELRCDPISGHTALYWYRQSLGQGLEFLIYFQGNSAPDKSGLPSDRFSAERTGGSVSTLTIQRTQQEDSAVYLCASSFEYRTDTQYFGPGTRLTVL.

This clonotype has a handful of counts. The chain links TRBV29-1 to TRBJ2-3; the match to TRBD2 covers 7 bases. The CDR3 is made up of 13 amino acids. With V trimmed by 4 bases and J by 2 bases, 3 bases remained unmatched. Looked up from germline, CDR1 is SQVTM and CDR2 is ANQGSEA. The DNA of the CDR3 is TGCAGCGTTGCGCTAGCGGACACAGATACGCAGTATTTT. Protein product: CSVALADTDTQYF.

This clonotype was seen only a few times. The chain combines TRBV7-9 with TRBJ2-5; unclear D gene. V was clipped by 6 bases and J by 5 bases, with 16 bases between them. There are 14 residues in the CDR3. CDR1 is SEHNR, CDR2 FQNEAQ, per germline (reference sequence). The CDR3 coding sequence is TGTGCCAGCAGTTCCCAACAAGGTTCCGAGACCCAGTACTTC. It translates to CASSSQQGSETQYF.

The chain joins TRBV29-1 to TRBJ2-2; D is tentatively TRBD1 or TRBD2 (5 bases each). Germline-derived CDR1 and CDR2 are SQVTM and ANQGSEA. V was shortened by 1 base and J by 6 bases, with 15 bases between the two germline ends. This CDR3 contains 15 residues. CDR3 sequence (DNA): TGCAGCGTTGAAGGGTGGGGGATGGGAGCCGGGGAGCTGTTTTTT. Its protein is CSVEGWGMGAGELFF.

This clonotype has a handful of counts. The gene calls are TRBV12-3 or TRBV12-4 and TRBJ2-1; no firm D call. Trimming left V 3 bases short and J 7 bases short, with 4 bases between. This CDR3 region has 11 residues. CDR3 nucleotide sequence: TGTGCCAGCAGTTTCCGGAATGAGCAGTTCTTC. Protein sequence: CASSFRNEQFF.

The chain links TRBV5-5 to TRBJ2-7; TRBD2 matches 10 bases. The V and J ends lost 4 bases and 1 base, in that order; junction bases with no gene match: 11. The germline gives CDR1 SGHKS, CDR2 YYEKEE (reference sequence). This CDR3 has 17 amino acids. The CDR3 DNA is TGTGCCAGCAGCGCTATTCGGACTAGCGGAGGTTCCTACGAGCAGTACTTC. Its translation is CASSAIRTSGGSYEQYF.

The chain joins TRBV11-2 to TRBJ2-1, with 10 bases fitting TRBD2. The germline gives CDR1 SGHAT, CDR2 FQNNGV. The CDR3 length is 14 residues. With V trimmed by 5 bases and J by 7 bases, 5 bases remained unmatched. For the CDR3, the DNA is TGTGCCAGCAGCCTGGGACTAGCGAATAATGAGCAGTTCTTC. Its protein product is CASSLGLANNEQFF.

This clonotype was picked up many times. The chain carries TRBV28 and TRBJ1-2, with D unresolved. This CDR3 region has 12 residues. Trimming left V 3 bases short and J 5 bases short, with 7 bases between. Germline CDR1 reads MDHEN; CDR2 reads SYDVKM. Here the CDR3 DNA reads TGTGCCAGCAGTTTGCGAGGGTATGGCTACACCTTC. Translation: CASSLRGYGYTF.

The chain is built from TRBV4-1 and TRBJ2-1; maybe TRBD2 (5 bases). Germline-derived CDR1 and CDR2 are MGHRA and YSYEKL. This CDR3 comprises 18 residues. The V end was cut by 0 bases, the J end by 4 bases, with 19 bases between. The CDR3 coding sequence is TGCGCCAGCAGCCAAGAAATGATCAAGCGGAGCAGGTACAATGAGCAGTTCTTC. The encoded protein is CASSQEMIKRSRYNEQFF.

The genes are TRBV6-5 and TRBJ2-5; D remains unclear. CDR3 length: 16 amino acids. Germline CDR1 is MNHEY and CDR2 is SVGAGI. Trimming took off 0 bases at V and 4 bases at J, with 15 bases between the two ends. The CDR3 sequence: CASSYSTSVSPETQYF. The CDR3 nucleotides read TGTGCCAGCAGTTACTCAACCTCAGTGTCTCCAGAGACCCAGTACTTC.

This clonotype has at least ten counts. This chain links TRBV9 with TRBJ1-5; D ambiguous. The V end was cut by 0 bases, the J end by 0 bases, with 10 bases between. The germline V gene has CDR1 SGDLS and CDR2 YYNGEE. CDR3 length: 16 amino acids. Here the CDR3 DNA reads TGTGCCAGCAGCGTAGAGGGCACAGCTAGCAATCAGCCCCAGCATTTT. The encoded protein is CASSVEGTASNQPQHF.

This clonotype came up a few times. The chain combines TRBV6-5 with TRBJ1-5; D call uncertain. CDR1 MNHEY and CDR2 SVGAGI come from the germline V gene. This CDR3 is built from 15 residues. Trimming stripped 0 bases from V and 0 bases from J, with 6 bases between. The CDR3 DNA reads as TGTGCCAGCAGTTACTCCAGTAATAGCAATCAGCCCCAGCATTTT. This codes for CASSYSSNSNQPQHF.

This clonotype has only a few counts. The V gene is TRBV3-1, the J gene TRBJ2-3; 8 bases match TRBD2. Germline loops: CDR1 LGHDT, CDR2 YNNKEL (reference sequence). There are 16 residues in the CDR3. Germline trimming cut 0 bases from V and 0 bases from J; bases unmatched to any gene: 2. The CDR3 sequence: CASSQDGLASTDTQYF. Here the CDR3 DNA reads TGTGCCAGCAGCCAAGACGGACTAGCTAGCACAGATACGCAGTATTTT.

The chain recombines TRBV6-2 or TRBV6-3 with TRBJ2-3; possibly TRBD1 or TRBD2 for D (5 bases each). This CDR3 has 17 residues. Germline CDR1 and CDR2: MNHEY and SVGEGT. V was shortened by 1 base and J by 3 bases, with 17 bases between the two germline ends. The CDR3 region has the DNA TGTGCCAGCAGTTACTACCCGTACGGGGACGGGACAGATACGCAGTATTTT. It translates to CASSYYPYGDGTDTQYF.

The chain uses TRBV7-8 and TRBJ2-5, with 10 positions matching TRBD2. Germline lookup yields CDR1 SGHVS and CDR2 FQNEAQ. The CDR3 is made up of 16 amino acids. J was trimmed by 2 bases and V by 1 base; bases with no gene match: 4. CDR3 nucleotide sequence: TGTGCCAGCAGCTTAGTGACTAGCGGGTTGCAAGAGACCCAGTACTTC. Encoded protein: CASSLVTSGLQETQYF.